A selection of T cell receptor beta chains follows, all from one sample in a study of shared clonotypes between healthy human individuals. TCRdb keeps only in-frame clones here, not all; method: immunoSEQ multiplex PCR. The repertoire includes 1,500,000 or so clones, about 96% of them detected once, and roughly 1.2% sits in the top ten. The sequencing input was naive CD4+ T cells sorted from blood. The receptors originated from a man aged 25 to 40 in good health. CDR3s include the opening cysteine and the closing phenylalanine or tryptophan. D genes are given only for firm matches. Size values are once, few and many counts, or a class for expanded clones, and some rows have none.

d_call,v_call,j_call,clone_size,cdr3_nt,cdr3_aa
-,TRBV4-3,TRBJ2-3,-,TGCGCCAGCAGCCAAGGACCGAGCACAGATACGCAGTATTTT,CASSQGPSTDTQYF
-,TRBV28,TRBJ2-3,once,TGTGCCAGCAGTCCACAGGGTCCAGATACGCAGTATTTT,CASSPQGPDTQYF
-,TRBV10-3,TRBJ2-1,-,TGTGCCATCAGTGACTCCCGGGGTAGGGCAAACTACAATGAGCAGTTCTTC,CAISDSRGRANYNEQFF
-,TRBV11-2,TRBJ1-2,-,TGTGCCAGCAGCTTTGCTCAGGCTGGCTACACCTTC,CASSFAQAGYTF
TRBD1,TRBV19,TRBJ1-2,-,TGTGCCAGTAGTCCACTTGGGACAGGGGGAGTCTATGGCTACACCTTC,CASSPLGTGGVYGYTF
-,TRBV5-6,TRBJ2-3,-,TGTGCCAGCAGCTTGTCAAGAGATACGCAGTATTTT,CASSLSRDTQYF
-,TRBV4-3,TRBJ1-2,-,TGCGCCAGCAGCCAAGAGATAGGACAGCTTTATGGCTACACCTTC,CASSQEIGQLYGYTF
TRBD2,TRBV25-1,TRBJ2-5,-,TGTGCCAGCACCCGCCTTAGCGGGAGCTACGAGACCCAGTACTTC,CASTRLSGSYETQYF
TRBD2,TRBV5-1,TRBJ2-5,-,TGCGCCAGCAGCTTGGGACTAGCGGGGCCAAAAATCCAAGAGACCCAGTACTTC,CASSLGLAGPKIQETQYF
-,TRBV7-2,TRBJ2-1,once,TGTGCCAGCAGCTTAGAACTAGACCTCAATGAGCAGTTCTTC,CASSLELDLNEQFF
-,TRBV9,TRBJ1-5,-,TGTGCCAGCAGCGTAGGGACAGATCAGCCCCAGCATTTT,CASSVGTDQPQHF
-,TRBV5-4,TRBJ2-1,-,TGTGCCAGCAGCGAGGAGGTTGTCTCCTACAATGAGCAGTTCTTC,CASSEEVVSYNEQFF
-,TRBV30,TRBJ2-1,-,TGTGCCTGGAGTTCCAGCCCCGGCCTCGGGGGTGAGCAGTTCTTC,CAWSSSPGLGGEQFF
TRBD2,TRBV19,TRBJ2-7,-,TGTGCCAGTAGGGGCGGGAGGGCCTACGAGCAGTACTTC,CASRGGRAYEQYF
-,TRBV15,TRBJ2-7,-,TGTGCCACCAGCAGAGATCAAGTGTCCTACGAGCAGTACTTC,CATSRDQVSYEQYF
TRBD1,TRBV19,TRBJ2-7,-,TGTGCCAGTAGCGGGGACAGGGGCTATCCCTACGAGCAGTACTTC,CASSGDRGYPYEQYF
-,TRBV14,TRBJ1-1,-,TGTGCCAGCACCTCGGATATGAACACTGAAGCTTTCTTT,CASTSDMNTEAFF
TRBD2,TRBV19,TRBJ2-3,-,TGTGCCACTCGGGAGGGACCCCGGGATACGCAGTATTTT,CATREGPRDTQYF
TRBD1,TRBV6-5,TRBJ2-1,-,TGTGCCAGCAGTCCGTACAGGGGGCAGCAGTTCTTC,CASSPYRGQQFF
-,TRBV28,TRBJ2-2,-,TGTGCCAGCGGGATTCCTTGGACCGGGGAGCTGTTTTTT,CASGIPWTGELFF
TRBD2,TRBV7-9,TRBJ2-5,-,TGTGCCAGCAGCTTAGCGCAAACTAGCGGGTCGGAAGAGACCCAGTACTTC,CASSLAQTSGSEETQYF
TRBD1,TRBV29-1,TRBJ2-7,once,TGCAGCGTTGCGGGGACAGGGGACTACGAGCAGTACTTC,CSVAGTGDYEQYF
-,TRBV25-1,TRBJ1-1,once,TGTGCCAGCAGCTATACAGGGTCCCCTGAAGCTTTCTTT,CASSYTGSPEAFF
-,TRBV2,TRBJ2-6,-,TGTGCCAGCAGTGAATCAGCTTCTGGGGCCAACGTCCTGACTTTC,CASSESASGANVLTF
-,TRBV5-4,TRBJ2-3,-,TGTGCCAGCAGCTTGGACGGGCCGAGCACAGATACGCAGTATTTT,CASSLDGPSTDTQYF
TRBD1,TRBV9,TRBJ1-3,once,TGTGCCAGCAGCGTTACAGGGGGCGCTTCTGGAAACACCATATATTTT,CASSVTGGASGNTIYF
TRBD1,TRBV11-2,TRBJ2-7,-,TGTGCCAGCAGCCTCGGACAGGGGGCCTACGAGCAGTACTTC,CASSLGQGAYEQYF
TRBD1,TRBV5-1,TRBJ2-1,-,TGCGCCAGCAGCGAGGGACAGGCGGCTTACAATGAGCAGTTCTTC,CASSEGQAAYNEQFF